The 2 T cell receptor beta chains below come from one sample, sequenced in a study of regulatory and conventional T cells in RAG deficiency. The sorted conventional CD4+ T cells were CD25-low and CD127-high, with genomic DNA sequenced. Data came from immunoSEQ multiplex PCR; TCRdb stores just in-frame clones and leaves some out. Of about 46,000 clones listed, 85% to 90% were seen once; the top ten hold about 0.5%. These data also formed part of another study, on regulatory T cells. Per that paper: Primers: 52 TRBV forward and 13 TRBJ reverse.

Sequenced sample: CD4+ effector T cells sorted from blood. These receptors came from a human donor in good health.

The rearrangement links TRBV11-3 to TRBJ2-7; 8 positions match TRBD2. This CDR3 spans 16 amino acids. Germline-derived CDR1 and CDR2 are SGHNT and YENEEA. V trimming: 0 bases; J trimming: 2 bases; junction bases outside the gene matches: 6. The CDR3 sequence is CASSLDALAGAYEQYF. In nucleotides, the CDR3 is TGTGCCAGCAGCTTAGATGCGCTAGCGGGCGCCTACGAGCAGTACTTC.

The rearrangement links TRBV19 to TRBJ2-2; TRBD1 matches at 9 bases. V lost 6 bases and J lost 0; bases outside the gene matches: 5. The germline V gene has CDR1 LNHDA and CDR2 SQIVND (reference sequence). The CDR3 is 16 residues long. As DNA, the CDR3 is TGTGCCAGTAGGTCCAGACAGGGGGCGAACACCGGGGAGCTGTTTTTT. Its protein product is CASRSRQGANTGELFF.